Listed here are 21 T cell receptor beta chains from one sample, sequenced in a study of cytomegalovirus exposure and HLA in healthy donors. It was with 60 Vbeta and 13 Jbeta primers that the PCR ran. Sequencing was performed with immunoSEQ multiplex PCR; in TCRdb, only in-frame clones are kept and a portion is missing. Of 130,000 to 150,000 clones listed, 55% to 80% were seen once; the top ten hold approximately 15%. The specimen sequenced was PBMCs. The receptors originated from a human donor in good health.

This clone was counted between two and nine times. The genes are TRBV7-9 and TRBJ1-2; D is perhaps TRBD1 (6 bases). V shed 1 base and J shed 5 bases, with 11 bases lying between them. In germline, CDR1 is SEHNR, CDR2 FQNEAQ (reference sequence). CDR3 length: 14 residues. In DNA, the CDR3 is TGTGCCAGCAGCTTAGAGAGGGGGACATATGGCTACACCTTC. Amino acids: CASSLERGTYGYTF.

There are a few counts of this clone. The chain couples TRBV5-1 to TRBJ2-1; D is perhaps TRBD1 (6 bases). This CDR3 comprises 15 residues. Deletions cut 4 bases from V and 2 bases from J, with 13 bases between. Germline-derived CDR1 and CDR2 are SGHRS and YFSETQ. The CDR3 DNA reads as TGCGCCAGCAGCCACGACAGGTCACCCTACAATGAGCAGTTCTTC. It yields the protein CASSHDRSPYNEQFF.

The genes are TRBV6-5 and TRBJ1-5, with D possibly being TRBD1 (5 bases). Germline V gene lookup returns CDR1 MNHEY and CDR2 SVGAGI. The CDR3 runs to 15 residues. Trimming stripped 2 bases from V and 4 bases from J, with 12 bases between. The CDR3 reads CASSYPGGVNQPQHF. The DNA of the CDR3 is TGTGCCAGCAGTTACCCGGGGGGGGTGAATCAGCCCCAGCATTTT.

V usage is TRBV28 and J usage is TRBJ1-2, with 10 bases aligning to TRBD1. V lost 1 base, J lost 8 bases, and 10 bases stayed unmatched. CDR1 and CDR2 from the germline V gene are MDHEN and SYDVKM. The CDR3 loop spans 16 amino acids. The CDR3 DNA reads TGTGCCAGCAGTTTATTGAGGACAGGGGGATCGGAAGGCTACACCTTC. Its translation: CASSLLRTGGSEGYTF.

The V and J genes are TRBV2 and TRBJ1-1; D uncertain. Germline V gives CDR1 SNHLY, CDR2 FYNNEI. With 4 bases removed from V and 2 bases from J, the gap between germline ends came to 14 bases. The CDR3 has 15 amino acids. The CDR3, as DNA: TGTGCCAGCAGTGTCTTATATGATCTAAACACTGAAGCTTTCTTT. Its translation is CASSVLYDLNTEAFF.

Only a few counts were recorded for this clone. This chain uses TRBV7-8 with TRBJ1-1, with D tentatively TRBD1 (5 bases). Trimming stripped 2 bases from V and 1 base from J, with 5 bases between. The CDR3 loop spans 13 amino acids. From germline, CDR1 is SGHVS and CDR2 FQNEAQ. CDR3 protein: CASSLQGNTEAFF. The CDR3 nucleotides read TGTGCCAGCAGCTTACAGGGGAACACTGAAGCTTTCTTT.

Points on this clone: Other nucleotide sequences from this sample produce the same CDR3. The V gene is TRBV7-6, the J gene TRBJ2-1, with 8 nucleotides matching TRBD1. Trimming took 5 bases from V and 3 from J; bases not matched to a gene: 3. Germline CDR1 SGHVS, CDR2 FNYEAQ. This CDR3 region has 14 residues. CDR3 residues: CASSLGTGYNEQFF. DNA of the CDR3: TGTGCCAGCAGCCTAGGGACAGGCTACAATGAGCAGTTCTTC.

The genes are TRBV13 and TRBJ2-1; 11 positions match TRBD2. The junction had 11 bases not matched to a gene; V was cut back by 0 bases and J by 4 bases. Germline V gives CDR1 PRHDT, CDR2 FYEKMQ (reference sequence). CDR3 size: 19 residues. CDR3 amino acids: CASSLGVGLAVSLYNEQFF. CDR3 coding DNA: TGTGCCAGCAGCTTAGGAGTGGGACTAGCGGTAAGCTTGTACAATGAGCAGTTCTTC.

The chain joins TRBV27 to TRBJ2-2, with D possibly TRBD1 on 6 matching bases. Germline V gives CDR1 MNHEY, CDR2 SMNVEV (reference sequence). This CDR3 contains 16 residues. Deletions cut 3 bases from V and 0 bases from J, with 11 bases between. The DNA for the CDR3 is TGTGCCAGCAGTTTCTCAGGGGCCGCGAACACCGGGGAGCTGTTTTTT. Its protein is CASSFSGAANTGELFF.

The CDR3 loop reads CASSEWAEDGYTF. CDR3 nucleotides: TGTGCCAGCAGTGAATGGGCCGAAGATGGCTACACCTTC. V usage is TRBV25-1 and J usage is TRBJ1-2; D is unresolved. CDR1 MGHDK and CDR2 SYGVNS come from the germline V gene. CDR3 size: 13 residues. V lost 1 base and J lost 6, with 9 bases in between.

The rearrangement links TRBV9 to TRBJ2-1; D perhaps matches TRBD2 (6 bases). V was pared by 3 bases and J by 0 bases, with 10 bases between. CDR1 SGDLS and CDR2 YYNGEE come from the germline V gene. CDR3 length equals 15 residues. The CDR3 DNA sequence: TGTGCCAGCAGCGAACGGGGGAGCTCCTACAATGAGCAGTTCTTC. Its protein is CASSERGSSYNEQFF.

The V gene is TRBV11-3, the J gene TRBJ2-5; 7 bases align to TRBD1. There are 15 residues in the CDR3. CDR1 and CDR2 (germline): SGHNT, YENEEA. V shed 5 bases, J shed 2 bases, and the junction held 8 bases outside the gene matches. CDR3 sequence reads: CASSATGTSQETQYF. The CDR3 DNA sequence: TGTGCCAGCAGCGCGACAGGGACCTCACAAGAGACCCAGTACTTC. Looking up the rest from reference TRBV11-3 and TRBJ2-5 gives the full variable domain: EAGVVQSPRYKIIEKKQPVAFWCNPISGHNTLYWYLQNLGQGPELLIRYENEEAVDDSQLPKDRFSAERLKGVDSTLKIQPAELGDSAVYLCASSATGTSQETQYFGPGTRLLVL.

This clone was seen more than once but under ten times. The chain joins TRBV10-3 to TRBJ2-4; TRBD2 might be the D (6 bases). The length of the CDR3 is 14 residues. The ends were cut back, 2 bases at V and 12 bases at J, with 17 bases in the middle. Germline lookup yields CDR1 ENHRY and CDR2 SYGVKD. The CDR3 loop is CAISERGTGLTQYF. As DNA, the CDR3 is TGTGCCATCAGTGAGCGGGGGACGGGTCTAACTCAGTACTTC.

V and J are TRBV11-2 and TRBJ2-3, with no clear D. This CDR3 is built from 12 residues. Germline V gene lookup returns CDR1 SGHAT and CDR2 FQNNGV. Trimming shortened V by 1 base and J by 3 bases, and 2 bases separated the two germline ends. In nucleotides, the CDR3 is TGTGCCAGCAGCTTAGCAACAGATACGCAGTATTTT. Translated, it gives CASSLATDTQYF.

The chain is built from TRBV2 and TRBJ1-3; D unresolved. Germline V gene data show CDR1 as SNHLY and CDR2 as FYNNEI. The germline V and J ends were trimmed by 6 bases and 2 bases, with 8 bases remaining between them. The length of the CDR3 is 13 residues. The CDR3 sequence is CASRVSAGNTIYF. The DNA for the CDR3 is TGTGCCAGCAGGGTATCGGCTGGAAACACCATATATTTT.

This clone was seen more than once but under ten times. The CDR3 loop reads CASSLAGFDYGYTF. In nucleotides, the CDR3 is TGTGCCAGCAGCTTAGCAGGGTTTGACTATGGCTACACCTTC. V gene TRBV11-2 combines with J gene TRBJ1-2; tentative D call: TRBD1 (5 bases). V lost 1 base and J lost 3, with 9 bases in between. The germline V gene encodes CDR1 SGHAT and CDR2 FQNNGV. The CDR3 length is 14 residues.

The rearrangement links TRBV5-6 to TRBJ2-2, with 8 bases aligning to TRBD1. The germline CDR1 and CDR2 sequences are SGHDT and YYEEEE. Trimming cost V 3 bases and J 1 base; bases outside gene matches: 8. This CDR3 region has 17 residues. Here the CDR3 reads CASSCCPGTGNTGELFF. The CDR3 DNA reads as TGTGCCAGCAGCTGCTGTCCCGGGACAGGGAACACCGGGGAGCTGTTTTTT.

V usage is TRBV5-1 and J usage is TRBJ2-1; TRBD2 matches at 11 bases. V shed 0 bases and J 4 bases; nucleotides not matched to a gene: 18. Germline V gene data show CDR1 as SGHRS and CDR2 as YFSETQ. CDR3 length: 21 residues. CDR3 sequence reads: CASSLVAGRLAGGSGYNEQFF. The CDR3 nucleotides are TGCGCCAGCAGCTTGGTAGCAGGGAGGCTAGCGGGAGGTTCGGGATACAATGAGCAGTTCTTC. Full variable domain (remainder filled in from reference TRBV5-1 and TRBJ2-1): KAGVTQTPRYLIKTRGQQVTLSCSPISGHRSVSWYQQTPGQGLQFLFEYFSETQRNKGNFPGRFSGRQFSNSRSEMNVSTLELGDSALYLCASSLVAGRLAGGSGYNEQFFGPGTRLTVL.

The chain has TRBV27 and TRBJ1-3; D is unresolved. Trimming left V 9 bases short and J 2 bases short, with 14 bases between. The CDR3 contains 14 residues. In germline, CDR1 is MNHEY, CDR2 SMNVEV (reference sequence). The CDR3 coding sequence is TGTGCCAGTGGGCCAGGCGGGGCTGGAAACACCATATATTTT. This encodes CASGPGGAGNTIYF.

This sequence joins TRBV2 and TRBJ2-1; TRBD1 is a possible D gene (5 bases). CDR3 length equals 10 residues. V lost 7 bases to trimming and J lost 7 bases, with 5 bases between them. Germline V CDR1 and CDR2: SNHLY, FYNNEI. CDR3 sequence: CASKGNEQFF. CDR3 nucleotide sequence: TGTGCCAGCAAGGGGAATGAGCAGTTCTTC.

CDR3 sequence: CASSLAGQANEQYF. The DNA of the CDR3 is TGCGCCAGCAGCTTGGCCGGTCAGGCCAACGAGCAGTACTTC. The genes are TRBV5-1 and TRBJ2-5, with D unresolved. The J call may not be correct, given that the DNA end is closer to TRBJ2-7. The germline gives CDR1 SGHRS, CDR2 YFSETQ. CDR3 length equals 14 residues.